The entry below gives a single T cell receptor beta chain sequence along with its context. This sample's time point: cycle 4 day 1 (C4D1), after five to seven weeks of nivolumab. The patients all showed relapse after autologous stem cell transplantation, while their brentuximab vedotin exposure varied. Researchers used magnetic negative selection to pull out pure CD4+ T cells from thawed PBMCs. Responses achieved at best were complete response, partial response or progressive disease. This sample is part of a study of PD-1 blockade in classical Hodgkin lymphoma. Only in-frame clones appear in the TCRdb table, and some are missing; sequencing was by immunoSEQ multiplex PCR. The profile shows around 28,000 clones, about 88% of them singletons. Germline lookup yields CDR1 MNHEY and CDR2 SMNVEV (reference sequence). This CDR3 region has 14 residues. V was trimmed by 6 bases and J by 11 bases, leaving 20 bases between them.

The source was CD4+ T cells from blood, collected before the fourth cycle of nivolumab. V usage is TRBV27 and J usage is TRBJ1-3; D ambiguous. The source of this sequence is a human donor with classical Hodgkin lymphoma. CDR3 nucleotides: TGTGCCAGCAGCCCTGGACCTCGAAGCCACGCCATATATTTT. Translated: CASSPGPRSHAIYF.